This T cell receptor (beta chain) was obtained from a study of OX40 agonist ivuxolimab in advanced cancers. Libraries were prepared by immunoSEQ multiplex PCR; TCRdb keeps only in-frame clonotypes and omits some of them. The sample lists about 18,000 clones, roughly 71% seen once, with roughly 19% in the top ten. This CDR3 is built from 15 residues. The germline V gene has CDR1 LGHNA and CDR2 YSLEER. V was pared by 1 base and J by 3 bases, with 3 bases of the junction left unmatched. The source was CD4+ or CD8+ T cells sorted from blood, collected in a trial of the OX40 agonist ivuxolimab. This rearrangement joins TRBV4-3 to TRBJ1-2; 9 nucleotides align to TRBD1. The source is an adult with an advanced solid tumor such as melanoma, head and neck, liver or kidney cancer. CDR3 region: CASSQGQGDHYGYTF. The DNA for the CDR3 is TGCGCCAGCAGCCAAGGACAGGGGGATCACTATGGCTACACCTTC.